This TCR beta chain was identified during a study of CD8+CD57+ T cells in acquired aplastic anemia. V dropped 0 bases and J dropped 2; count of bases not matched to a gene: 6. The germline CDR1 and CDR2 sequences are SGHRS and YFSETQ. This CDR3 is 17 amino acids long. By flow cytometry, patients selected for sequencing had shown an expansion of CD8+CD57+ cells. Sampling of blood occurred while the patients had still received no therapy. Genomic DNA, serving as template, underwent TCR beta VDJ and CDR3 profiling. Via MiXCR, TCRdb re-called the reads, giving one row per CDR3 protein. This table holds roughly 180,000 distinct CDR3 sequences, 48% found once. General study points: The study identified roughly 31 CD8+ CDR3 sequences shared by patients and controls.

For this clonotype: Its matching antigen is unknown.

The genes are TRBV5-1 and TRBJ2-5; 11 bases agree with TRBD2. Sample: sorted CD4+, CD8+, or CD8+CD57+ T cells (not recorded which) from PBMCs. The clonotype originates from a human donor with aplastic anemia. CDR3 sequence (DNA): TGCGCCAGCAGCTTGGCTTGGATAGCGGGGGGGCAAGAGACCCAGTACTTC. Amino acid sequence: CASSLAWIAGGQETQYF.